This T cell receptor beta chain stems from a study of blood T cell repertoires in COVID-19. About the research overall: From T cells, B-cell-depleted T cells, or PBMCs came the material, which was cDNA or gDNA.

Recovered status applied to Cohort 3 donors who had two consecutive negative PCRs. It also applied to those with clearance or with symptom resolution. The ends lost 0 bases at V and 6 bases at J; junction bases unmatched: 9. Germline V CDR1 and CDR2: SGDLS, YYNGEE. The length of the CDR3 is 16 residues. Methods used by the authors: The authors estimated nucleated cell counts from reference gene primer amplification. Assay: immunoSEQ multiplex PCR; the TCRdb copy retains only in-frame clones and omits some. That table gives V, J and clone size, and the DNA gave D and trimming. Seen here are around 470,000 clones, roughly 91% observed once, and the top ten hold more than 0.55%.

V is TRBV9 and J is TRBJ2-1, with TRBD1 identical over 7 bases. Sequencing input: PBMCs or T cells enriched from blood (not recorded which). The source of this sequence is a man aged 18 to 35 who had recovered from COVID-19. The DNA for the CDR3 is TGTGCCAGCAGCGTAGGAGGGCGACAGGGTGGCAATGAGCAGTTCTTC. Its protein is CASSVGGRQGGNEQFF. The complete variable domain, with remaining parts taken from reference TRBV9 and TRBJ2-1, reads DSGVTQTPKHLITATGQRVTLRCSPRSGDLSVYWYQQSLDQGLQFLIQYYNGEERAKGNILERFSAQQFPDLHSELNLSSLELGDSALYFCASSVGGRQGGNEQFFGPGTRLTVL.